This TCR beta chain stems from a study of cytomegalovirus exposure and HLA in healthy donors. A note on this clone: Its antigen is not identified.

This CDR3 is built from 15 residues. CDR1 and CDR2 from the germline V gene are SNHLY and FYNNEI. Between the trimmed V and J ends, which lost 4 bases and 1 base, there was a span of 11 bases. Amplification used 60 Vbeta primers and 13 Jbeta primers. TCRdb keeps only in-frame clones here, not all; method: immunoSEQ multiplex PCR. The sample holds 150,000 to 200,000 clones, 77% seen once. Study outcomes and limitations: Usually a TCR sequence was rare, but some public TCRs were found in many donors. In a later analysis, CMV-associated beta chains were mostly HLA-associated, it appeared. Data from an earlier analysis indicated that most TCR beta V segments were productive either about 90% or about 30% of the time. In a later analysis, a genetic analysis reported fewer productive-TCR N-insertions in an Asian-associated ancestry cluster than the cohort average.

The TCR comes from a man in his late teens or twenties in good health and CMV-seronegative. The sequenced material came from PBMCs. V is TRBV2 and J is TRBJ1-5; a possible D gene is TRBD1 (5 bases). The CDR3 nucleotides are TGTGCCAGCAGTGGGGGAGGGGCCAGCAATCAGCCCCAGCATTTT. It yields the protein CASSGGGASNQPQHF.